The 32 T cell receptor beta chains reported below all come from one sample, sequenced in a study of blood T cells in healthy people across ages. With a J-beta primer mix and a sample-barcoded 5' primer, a second PCR ran about 6 to 11 cycles. TCRdb itself ran the 5' RACE reads through MiXCR, one entry per CDR3 protein. The sample records about 1.6 million distinct CDR3 sequences, roughly 32% being singletons. What was sequenced was blood. The receptors were gathered from a woman aged 25 to 39 in good health.

V usage is TRBV6-1 and J usage is TRBJ2-2; D is possibly TRBD2 (6 bases). Germline values: CDR1 MNHNS, CDR2 SASEGT. The V gene lost 6 bases and the J gene lost 2 bases, with 19 bases spanning the gap. The CDR3 length is 17 residues. CDR3 sequence reads: CASREITSKINTGELFF. CDR3 sequence (DNA): TGTGCCAGCAGAGAGATTACTAGCAAAATAAACACCGGGGAGCTGTTTTTT.

The V and J genes are TRBV10-1 and TRBJ2-3; the match to TRBD2 covers 9 bases. The junction had 6 bases not matched to a gene; V was cut back by 3 bases and J by 2 bases. This CDR3 is built from 16 residues. In germline, CDR1 is WNHNN, CDR2 SYGVQD (reference sequence). CDR3 nucleotide sequence: TGCGCCAGCAGTGAAGTCCTAGCGGGGACCACAGATACGCAGTATTTT. Amino acid sequence: CASSEVLAGTTDTQYF.

This clonotype appeared a few times. The V and J genes are TRBV28 and TRBJ2-5, with 10 nucleotides matching TRBD1. Matching the DNA end better, TRBJ2-7 makes the J call doubtful. The CDR3 covers 14 residues. Germline assignment: CDR1 MDHEN and CDR2 SYDVKM. The CDR3 sequence is CASSSQGTGDEQYF. CDR3 sequence (DNA): TGTGCCAGCAGTTCTCAAGGGACAGGGGACGAGCAGTACTTC.

Worth noting for this clonotype: A much larger clone differs from this one at a single base, so this may be a read error. This CDR3 is missing its conserved last phenylalanine or tryptophan, likely due to a read error. The chain links TRBV10-3 to TRBJ2-1; D unresolved. Trimming took 10 bases from V and 0 from J, leaving 10 bases between them. CDR3 size: 13 residues. CDR1 ENHRY and CDR2 SYGVKD come from the germline V gene. This CDR3 reads CATGVSSYNEQFL. In DNA, the CDR3 is TGTGCCACGGGCGTAAGCTCCTACAATGAGCAGTTCTTA.

The sample holds a few counts of this clonotype. The rearrangement uses TRBV7-2 and TRBJ1-2, with TRBD1 matching 8 bases. This CDR3 has 14 residues. J gave up 11 bases and V 1 base, and 9 bases lay outside the gene matches. Germline CDR1 SGHTA, CDR2 FQGNSA. This CDR3 reads CASSLGGQGPPYTF. In DNA form, the CDR3 reads TGTGCCAGCAGCTTAGGAGGACAGGGCCCCCCTTACACCTTC.

This clonotype was seen a few times. This chain links TRBV6-6 with TRBJ1-2, with 11 nucleotides matching TRBD1. The J segment lost 6 bases and the V segment lost 7 bases, leaving 16 bases of the junction unmatched. The CDR3 spans 17 residues. Germline CDR1 and CDR2: MNHNY and SVGAGI (reference sequence). The CDR3: CASTNSLGRTGGHGYTF. Here the CDR3 DNA reads TGTGCCAGCACAAACTCCTTGGGTCGGACAGGGGGCCATGGCTACACCTTC.

Notes on this clonotype: This may come from a read error, since a much larger clone is one base off. This chain uses TRBV29-1 with TRBJ1-1; D unresolved. Trimming removed 4 bases from V and 0 bases from J, with 9 bases in between. The CDR3 covers 13 residues. Germline values: CDR1 SQVTM, CDR2 ANQGSEA. DNA for the CDR3: TGCAGCGTTGTCGGGGAGATGAACACTGAAGCTTTCTTT. Translation gives CSVVGEMNTEAFF.

The CDR3 sequence: CAWSSGRSYGYTF. The CDR3 DNA sequence: TGTGCCTGGAGTTCGGGACGCAGCTATGGCTACACCTTC. This sequence joins TRBV30 and TRBJ1-2, with D perhaps matching TRBD1 (5 bases). The CDR3 is 13 amino acids. V was pared by 2 bases and J by 4 bases, with 11 bases between. From germline, CDR1 is GTSNPN and CDR2 SVGIG (reference sequence).

The V gene is TRBV27, the J gene TRBJ1-6; no reliable D call. The germline V gene encodes CDR1 MNHEY and CDR2 SMNVEV (reference sequence). Trimming left V 3 bases short and J 15 bases short, with 15 bases between. The CDR3 length is 13 residues. The CDR3 protein is CASSFFAGLHLHF. The CDR3 coding sequence is TGTGCCAGCAGTTTCTTTGCCGGGCTTCACCTCCACTTT.

This clonotype turned up a few times. The V call is TRBV5-1, the J call TRBJ2-5, with a possible D match to TRBD1 (6 bases). V dropped 4 bases and J dropped 1 base, with 11 bases sitting between them. The CDR3 runs 14 residues. Per the germline V gene, CDR1 is SGHRS and CDR2 is YFSETQ. CDR3 loop: CASSITGIQETQYF. In DNA form, the CDR3 reads TGCGCCAGCAGCATTACAGGGATCCAAGAGACCCAGTACTTC.

J is TRBJ2-6 and V is TRBV6-6, with TRBD1 matching 10 bases. The CDR3 loop spans 16 amino acids. In germline, CDR1 is MNHNY, CDR2 SVGAGI (reference sequence). The V segment lost 6 bases and the J segment 2 bases; nucleotides outside the gene matches: 4. In DNA, the CDR3 is TGTGCCAGCAGGACGGGACAGGGGACTGGGGCCAACGTCCTGACTTTC. Protein sequence: CASRTGQGTGANVLTF.

The J gene is TRBJ2-2, the V gene TRBV25-1; 9 bases fit TRBD1. CDR3 length equals 18 residues. The V gene end was trimmed by 6 bases and the J gene end by 4 bases; junction bases not matched to a gene: 15. Germline values: CDR1 MGHDK, CDR2 SYGVNS. This CDR3 reads CASSLVPGQGSSTGELFF. In DNA, the CDR3 is TGTGCCAGCAGCCTCGTCCCGGGACAGGGCTCGAGCACCGGGGAGCTGTTTTTT.

A note on this clonotype: At one boundary the junction diverges from the germline segment, which might be a read error. V gene TRBV20-1 combines with J gene TRBJ2-2; D may be TRBD2 (5 bases). The CDR3 covers 12 residues. Germline assignment: CDR1 DFQATT and CDR2 SNEGSKA (reference sequence). The CDR3, as DNA: TGCAGTGCTAGAGACATCGCCGGGGAGCTGTTGTTT. Protein sequence: CSARDIAGELLF.

V usage is TRBV4-1 and J usage is TRBJ2-1, with 7 bases lining up with TRBD1. V was pared by 1 base and J by 2 bases, with 2 bases of the junction left unmatched. CDR3 length: 15 amino acids. Germline CDR1 MGHRA, CDR2 YSYEKL. The CDR3 nucleotides read TGCGCCAGCAGCCAAGGGGACAGACCCTACAATGAGCAGTTCTTC. This translates into CASSQGDRPYNEQFF.

The chain employs TRBV20-1 and TRBJ2-7; 15 bases are a match to TRBD2. Germline CDR1 and CDR2: DFQATT and SNEGSKA (reference sequence). The J segment lost 0 bases and the V segment lost 6 bases, leaving 9 bases of the junction unmatched. There are 17 residues in the CDR3. The CDR3 sequence: CSAPGLAGGRHSYEQYF. The CDR3 DNA sequence: TGCAGTGCCCCGGGACTAGCGGGAGGCCGTCACTCCTACGAGCAGTACTTC.

V and J are TRBV11-2 and TRBJ1-3; D unclear. Between the trimmed V and J ends, which lost 5 bases and 0 bases, there was a span of 17 bases. Germline-derived CDR1 and CDR2 are SGHAT and FQNNGV. CDR3 length: 17 residues. The CDR3 loop is CASSPPPRVNSGNTIYF. Written as DNA, the CDR3 is TGTGCCAGCAGCCCCCCTCCCCGGGTAAACTCTGGAAACACCATATATTTT.

This clonotype turned up a few times. This chain links TRBV6-5 with TRBJ2-7; D is undetermined. Trimming took off 2 bases at V and 3 bases at J, with 11 bases between the two ends. Germline V gene lookup returns CDR1 MNHEY and CDR2 SVGAGI. This CDR3 spans 14 amino acids. The CDR3 coding sequence is TGTGCCAGCAGTTACGGTGTGGGAAGCTACGAGCAGTACTTC. This gives the protein CASSYGVGSYEQYF.

The chain couples TRBV20-1 to TRBJ2-1, with TRBD2 matching over 7 bases. Germline V gene data show CDR1 as DFQATT and CDR2 as SNEGSKA (reference sequence). This CDR3 is built from 14 residues. V lost 5 bases and J lost 6; bases outside the gene matches: 10. CDR3 residues: CSAPGASGANEQFF. Here the CDR3 DNA reads TGCAGTGCTCCCGGGGCTAGCGGAGCCAATGAGCAGTTCTTC.

In its sample, this clonotype was seen a few times. The CDR3 region is CASSYGGWGTEAFF. In DNA, the CDR3 is TGTGCCAGCAGTTATGGGGGTTGGGGGACTGAAGCTTTCTTT. The V and J genes are TRBV6-5 and TRBJ1-1; perhaps TRBD1 as D (5 bases). Germline loops: CDR1 MNHEY, CDR2 SVGAGI. The CDR3 covers 14 residues. Trimming left V 3 bases short and J 5 bases short, with 13 bases between.

This clonotype was observed a handful of times. V and J are TRBV20-1 and TRBJ2-3, with TRBD1 as a possible D gene (6 bases). Trimming pared 3 bases from V and 8 bases from J, leaving 21 bases between. This CDR3 spans 15 amino acids. The germline CDR1 and CDR2 sequences are DFQATT and SNEGSKA (reference sequence). The CDR3 sequence is CSASGLGGAQGTQYF. In DNA form, the CDR3 reads TGCAGTGCTAGCGGCCTAGGGGGTGCCCAGGGTACGCAGTATTTT.

This clonotype showed up just a few times. This chain connects TRBV29-1 to TRBJ1-1; possible D gene TRBD1, 5 bases. The CDR3 extends over 14 amino acids. The V end lost 2 bases, the J end lost 5 bases, and 15 bases lay between the germline ends. The germline V gene encodes CDR1 SQVTM and CDR2 ANQGSEA. The CDR3 sequence is CSVERVGGGTEAFF. CDR3 nucleotides: TGCAGCGTTGAACGGGTGGGGGGGGGAACTGAAGCTTTCTTT.

The chain combines TRBV9 with TRBJ1-4; 8 bases match TRBD1. The germline CDR1 and CDR2 sequences are SGDLS and YYNGEE. V shed 2 bases, J shed 5 bases, and the junction held 11 bases outside the gene matches. The CDR3 length is 17 residues. CDR3 sequence reads: CASSVGTGRDRNEKLFF. CDR3 bases: TGTGCCAGCAGCGTCGGGACAGGCCGAGACAGAAATGAAAAACTGTTTTTT. Full variable domain (outside the CDR3, taken from reference TRBV9 and TRBJ1-4): DSGVTQTPKHLITATGQRVTLRCSPRSGDLSVYWYQQSLDQGLQFLIQYYNGEERAKGNILERFSAQQFPDLHSELNLSSLELGDSALYFCASSVGTGRDRNEKLFFGSGTQLSVL.

In this sample, this clonotype turned up a few times. The chain joins TRBV3-1 to TRBJ1-2; unclear D gene. The germline gives CDR1 LGHDT, CDR2 YNNKEL (reference sequence). V was trimmed by 3 bases and J by 3 bases, leaving 14 bases between them. This CDR3 comprises 15 residues. Here the CDR3 DNA reads TGTGCCAGCAGCCAGGGGAGGAGGATCGACTATGGCTACACCTTC. Its protein is CASSQGRRIDYGYTF.

CDR3 sequence (DNA): TGTGCCAGCAGCCACCTGGGACAGGATAACACAGATACGCAGTATTTT. Its protein is CASSHLGQDNTDTQYF. This sequence joins TRBV12-3 or TRBV12-4 and TRBJ2-3; 8 nucleotides agree with TRBD1. J gave up 2 bases and V 6 bases, and 10 bases lay outside the gene matches. The CDR3 loop spans 16 amino acids.

This chain uses TRBV5-6 with TRBJ1-2; TRBD1 is a possible D gene (6 bases). V was trimmed by 0 bases and J by 5 bases, leaving 14 bases between them. This CDR3 contains 15 residues. Germline V gene data show CDR1 as SGHDT and CDR2 as YYEEEE. The CDR3 coding sequence is TGTGCCAGCAGCTTGGGTGCACAGGGAATGTATGGCTACACCTTC. Its translation is CASSLGAQGMYGYTF. The whole variable domain, remainder taken from reference TRBV5-6 and TRBJ1-2, is DAGVTQSPTHLIKTRGQQVTLRCSPKSGHDTVSWYQQALGQGPQFIFQYYEEEERQRGNFPDRFSGHQFPNYSSELNVNALLLGDSALYLCASSLGAQGMYGYTFGSGTRLTVV.

The V and J genes are TRBV6-1 and TRBJ1-5; D not certain. Looked up from germline, CDR1 is MNHNS and CDR2 is SASEGT. Trimming removed 4 bases at V and 3 bases at J, with 4 bases between. This CDR3 has 12 amino acids. The CDR3 protein is CASSALNQPQHF. The CDR3 DNA sequence: TGTGCCAGCAGTGCCCTCAATCAGCCCCAGCATTTT.

This clonotype was counted a few times. The chain combines TRBV6-1 with TRBJ1-2, with 8 nucleotides matching TRBD1. Germline values: CDR1 MNHNS, CDR2 SASEGT. The CDR3 length is 15 residues. Trimming at V came to 0 bases and at J to 8 bases, leaving 8 bases not matched to a gene. The CDR3 reads CASSEARAGGQGYTF. In DNA, the CDR3 is TGTGCCAGCAGTGAAGCGAGGGCAGGGGGCCAGGGCTACACCTTC.

This clonotype showed up just a few times. The V gene is TRBV20-1, the J gene TRBJ2-7; D possibly corresponds to TRBD1 (5 bases). The germline V gene has CDR1 DFQATT and CDR2 SNEGSKA (reference sequence). The ends were cut back, 3 bases at V and 3 bases at J, with 15 bases in the middle. CDR3 size: 14 residues. The CDR3: CSARSPDRDYEQYF. For the CDR3, the DNA is TGCAGTGCTAGGTCTCCAGACAGAGACTACGAGCAGTACTTC.

This clonotype has only a few counts. Here the CDR3 reads CSARPLRGHNEQFF. In DNA, the CDR3 is TGCAGTGCTAGACCGTTGAGGGGACACAATGAGCAGTTCTTC. J is TRBJ2-1 and V is TRBV20-1; D is tentatively TRBD1 or TRBD2 (5 bases each). CDR1 DFQATT and CDR2 SNEGSKA come from the germline V gene (reference sequence). Trimming pared 2 bases from V and 5 bases from J, leaving 13 bases between. The CDR3 loop spans 14 amino acids.

A single count supports this clonotype. A much larger clone differs from this one at a single base, so this may be a read error. The chain has TRBV7-9 and TRBJ2-5; perhaps TRBD2 as D (6 bases). The CDR3 has 15 residues. Germline assignment: CDR1 SEHNR and CDR2 FQNEAQ (reference sequence). CDR3 bases: TGTGCCAGCACCTTAGAGGGAGGACCTGCAGAGACCCAGTACTTC. The encoded protein is CASTLEGGPAETQYF.

This clonotype was observed a few times. The chain couples TRBV5-6 to TRBJ2-7, with D perhaps being TRBD1 or TRBD2 (6 bases each). Trimming removed 5 bases at V and 4 bases at J, with 22 bases between. The CDR3 totals 16 residues. Germline V lookup: CDR1 SGHDT, CDR2 YYEEEE. The CDR3 bases are TGTGCCAGCAGTCTCCGGGGGACACTCAACCGGTACGAGCAGTACTTC. The encoded protein is CASSLRGTLNRYEQYF.

As regards this clonotype: A read error may produce the germline difference seen at one junction end. The chain has TRBV10-2 and TRBJ2-7; D may be TRBD2 (6 bases). This CDR3 has 14 residues. The germline CDR1 and CDR2 sequences are WSHSY and SAAADI. The CDR3 nucleotides are TGCGCCAGCAACAACCGGGACTCCCCCTACGAGCAGTGCTTC. This codes for CASNNRDSPYEQCF.